This T cell receptor beta chain originates from a study of cytomegalovirus exposure and HLA in healthy donors. The CDR3 extends over 15 amino acids. V was clipped by 1 base and J by 3 bases; unmatched bases: 5. CDR1 and CDR2 (germline): SGHAT, FQNNGV. 60 Vbeta and 13 Jbeta primers were used in PCR. Some clones are missing from TCRdb's copy, which holds only in-frame ones; the method was immunoSEQ multiplex PCR. The sample holds roughly 200,000 clones, about 89% seen once. The sequence derives from a young man in good health and CMV-seronegative. Material for sequencing was PBMCs. The chain recombines TRBV11-2 with TRBJ2-7; TRBD1 matches at 8 bases. The CDR3 loop is CASSLAGTGIYEQYF. CDR3 in DNA: TGTGCCAGCAGCTTAGCCGGGACAGGCATCTACGAGCAGTACTTC.